Each of the 23 T cell receptor beta chains below was sequenced from the same sample in a study of graft-versus-host responses after intestinal transplantation. Generated by immunoSEQ multiplex PCR, the TCRdb table keeps only in-frame clones and is missing some. The repertoire holds roughly 23,000 clones, with roughly four fifths as singletons. Tissue from the graft was processed to free its intraepithelial and lamina propria lymphocytes. Sequences were derived from ileum tissue, sampled 12 days after intestinal transplant. These receptors originate from a human patient who received an intestinal transplant, so some T cells may come from the graft donor.

The chain employs TRBV7-9 and TRBJ2-1, with 7 bases aligning to TRBD2. The CDR3 extends over 16 amino acids. Germline trimming cut 0 bases from V and 1 base from J; bases unmatched to any gene: 3. Germline V gene sequence: CDR1 SEHNR, CDR2 FQNEAQ (reference sequence). The CDR3 DNA follows: TGTGCCAGCAGCTTAGCGAGGCGGGAGTCCTACAATGAGCAGTTCTTC. Its protein product is CASSLARRESYNEQFF. The full variable domain, its missing parts supplied by reference TRBV7-9 and TRBJ2-1, is DTGVSQNPRHKITKRGQNVTFRCDPISEHNRLYWYRQTLGQGPEFLTYFQNEAQLEKSRLLSDRFSAERPKGSFSTLEIQRTEQGDSAMYLCASSLARRESYNEQFFGPGTRLTVL.

This rearrangement joins TRBV7-9 to TRBJ1-1; 10 bases are shared with TRBD1. This CDR3 is 13 amino acids long. V trimming: 4 bases; J trimming: 6 bases; junction bases outside the gene matches: 2. Germline assignment: CDR1 SEHNR and CDR2 FQNEAQ (reference sequence). The CDR3, as DNA: TGTGCCAGCAGCTGGACAGGGGGAGCTGAAGCTTTCTTT. It encodes CASSWTGGAEAFF.

The chain links TRBV27 to TRBJ2-7, with TRBD1 matching 7 bases. This CDR3 is built from 15 residues. Germline V CDR1 and CDR2: MNHEY, SMNVEV (reference sequence). The ends lost 5 bases at V and 2 bases at J; junction bases unmatched: 9. The CDR3 sequence is CASSPMTGSPYEQYF. CDR3 nucleotides: TGTGCCAGCAGTCCGATGACAGGGTCACCCTACGAGCAGTACTTC.

V usage is TRBV28 and J usage is TRBJ2-7; D is unresolved. V was cut by 3 bases and J by 6 bases, with 12 bases left in between. The CDR3 is 13 amino acids. Germline-derived CDR1 and CDR2 are MDHEN and SYDVKM. CDR3 sequence reads: CASSFSRFGEQYF. Written as DNA, the CDR3 is TGTGCCAGCAGTTTCTCTCGGTTCGGCGAGCAGTACTTC.

The chain recombines TRBV11-1 with TRBJ2-6, with D maybe TRBD1 (5 bases). This CDR3 is 18 amino acids long. Trimming removed 3 bases at V and 0 bases at J, with 15 bases between. Looked up from germline, CDR1 is SGHAT and CDR2 is FQDESV (reference sequence). CDR3 coding DNA: TGTGCCAGCAGCTTCGCCCAGGGCGGATTCTCTGGGGCCAACGTCCTGACTTTC. Translated: CASSFAQGGFSGANVLTF.

The chain couples TRBV4-2 to TRBJ2-7; 7 bases fit TRBD2. The junction had 13 bases not matched to a gene; V was cut back by 0 bases and J by 2 bases. The CDR3 is 18 residues long. CDR1 is LGHNA, CDR2 YNFKEQ, per germline. Here the CDR3 DNA reads TGTGCCAGCAGCCAAGATTGGGTCAGGGCGGGAGTGGCCTACGAGCAGTACTTC. Protein sequence: CASSQDWVRAGVAYEQYF.

J is TRBJ2-1 and V is TRBV11-1; possible D gene TRBD1, 6 bases. The germline V and J ends were trimmed by 1 base and 6 bases, with 22 bases remaining between them. The germline V gene has CDR1 SGHAT and CDR2 FQDESV (reference sequence). The CDR3 spans 18 residues. In nucleotides, the CDR3 is TGTGCCAGCAGCTTAGGCAGGGGCGCACTCGGGCGCGGCAATGAGCAGTTCTTC. This sequence encodes CASSLGRGALGRGNEQFF.

This clone was seen a few times. This rearrangement joins TRBV4-3 to TRBJ2-2; 7 bases are a match to TRBD1. The CDR3 spans 15 residues. Germline CDR1 is LGHNA and CDR2 is YSLEER. Losses at the gene ends were 1 base for V and 6 bases for J; bases not matched to a gene: 5. The CDR3 region has the DNA TGCGCCAGCAGCCAAGGACGCACAGGGGCCGGGGAGCTGTTTTTT. Translated, it gives CASSQGRTGAGELFF.

The gene calls are TRBV10-1 and TRBJ2-1; the D gene is possibly TRBD2 (6 bases). V dropped 10 bases and J dropped 6 bases, with 25 bases sitting between them. The CDR3 covers 16 residues. Germline V gene data show CDR1 as WNHNN and CDR2 as SYGVQD (reference sequence). CDR3 DNA: TGCGCCATCAAACTAGGAGGGCTAGTTTGTCGCAATGAGCAGTTCTTC. This encodes CAIKLGGLVCRNEQFF.

The genes are TRBV27 and TRBJ2-7; TRBD2 aligns across 7 bases. Unmatched junction bases numbered 5, after V lost 0 bases and J lost 0 bases. The CDR3 runs to 16 residues. Germline CDR1 and CDR2: MNHEY and SMNVEV (reference sequence). The CDR3 spells CASSLSSGDLSYEQYF. The CDR3 DNA follows: TGTGCCAGCAGTTTATCAAGCGGGGACCTCTCCTACGAGCAGTACTTC.

The table lists this clone with a count of one. This chain uses TRBV11-2 with TRBJ2-7, with D possibly matching TRBD1 (5 bases). The V end lost 1 base, the J end lost 5 bases, and 15 bases lay between the germline ends. This CDR3 contains 15 residues. Germline V gives CDR1 SGHAT, CDR2 FQNNGV. The CDR3 nucleotides are TGTGCCAGCAGCTTAGGGCAGGGCTCGTTTCACGAGCAGTACTTC. Residues: CASSLGQGSFHEQYF.

The chain carries TRBV9 and TRBJ2-7; 12 nucleotides align to TRBD2. Per germline, CDR1 SGDLS and CDR2 YYNGEE. The CDR3 has 15 amino acids. The ends lost 3 bases at V and 5 bases at J; junction bases unmatched: 6. The CDR3 DNA follows: TGTGCCAGCAGCGACGAACTAGCGGGGGGCGACGAGCAGTACTTC. Translating gives CASSDELAGGDEQYF.

This chain connects TRBV18 to TRBJ2-7; TRBD2 agrees at 7 bases. The V gene end was trimmed by 2 bases and the J gene end by 4 bases; junction bases not matched to a gene: 5. Germline values: CDR1 KGHSH, CDR2 LQKENI. This CDR3 comprises 14 residues. The CDR3 sequence is CASSPGRGLYEQYF. The CDR3, as DNA: TGTGCCAGCTCACCAGGGCGGGGGTTATACGAGCAGTACTTC.

This sequence joins TRBV18 and TRBJ2-2; D remains unclear. Trimming cost V 4 bases and J 6 bases, with 9 bases left between them. The length of the CDR3 is 13 residues. From germline, CDR1 is KGHSH and CDR2 LQKENI. The CDR3 nucleotides are TGTGCCAGCTCACGAGTCTACTCCGGGGAGCTGTTTTTT. Translated, it gives CASSRVYSGELFF. Complete variable domain (other parts from reference TRBV18 and TRBJ2-2): NAGVMQNPRHLVRRRGQEARLRCSPMKGHSHVYWYRQLPEEGLKFMVYLQKENIIDESGMPKERFSAEFPKEGPSILRIQQVVRGDSAAYFCASSRVYSGELFFGEGSRLTVL.

The chain links TRBV4-2 to TRBJ2-7; 7 nucleotides agree with TRBD2. J gave up 0 bases and V 0 bases, and 5 bases lay outside the gene matches. The CDR3 loop spans 16 amino acids. Germline V CDR1 and CDR2: LGHNA, YNFKEQ. This CDR3 is CASSQDGGGGSYEQYF. The CDR3 nucleotides read TGTGCCAGCAGCCAAGATGGCGGCGGGGGCTCCTACGAGCAGTACTTC.

V and J are TRBV5-6 and TRBJ1-2; maybe TRBD1 (5 bases). Trimming cost V 3 bases and J 1 base, with 13 bases left between them. The CDR3 runs to 15 residues. Germline-derived CDR1 and CDR2 are SGHDT and YYEEEE. For the CDR3, the DNA is TGTGCCAGCAGCTCTCGACGACAGAATAACTATGGCTACACCTTC. It yields the protein CASSSRRQNNYGYTF.

The rearrangement links TRBV7-9 to TRBJ1-5; D gene uncertain. This CDR3 region has 13 residues. Trimming left V 2 bases short and J 9 bases short, with 11 bases between. CDR1 and CDR2 (germline): SEHNR, FQNEAQ (reference sequence). CDR3: CASSLPGGGPQHF. DNA of the CDR3: TGTGCCAGCAGCTTACCGGGCGGAGGGCCCCAGCATTTT.

The chain couples TRBV19 to TRBJ1-5; D unresolved. Trimming stripped 8 bases from V and 3 bases from J, with 14 bases between. CDR3 size: 14 residues. Looked up from germline, CDR1 is LNHDA and CDR2 is SQIVND (reference sequence). CDR3 in amino acids: CASHTRFLNQPQHF. CDR3 in DNA: TGTGCCAGTCACACAAGATTCCTCAATCAGCCCCAGCATTTT.

This rearrangement joins TRBV28 to TRBJ1-3; D is ambiguous. V lost 5 bases and J lost 0, with 2 bases in between. This CDR3 has 12 residues. CDR1 and CDR2 from the germline V gene are MDHEN and SYDVKM. The CDR3 protein is CASSLSGNTIYF. The CDR3 DNA is TGTGCCAGCAGTCTCTCTGGAAACACCATATATTTT.

The chain recombines TRBV6-4 with TRBJ2-1, with 11 bases matching TRBD2. CDR1 and CDR2 from the germline V gene are MRHNA and SNTAGT. V shed 5 bases and J 5 bases; nucleotides not matched to a gene: 5. The CDR3 extends over 15 amino acids. CDR3 nucleotide sequence: TGTGCCAGCAGTATCTTAGCGGGAGGGAACAATGAGCAGTTCTTC. This translates into CASSILAGGNNEQFF.

This clone was found once. J is TRBJ2-7 and V is TRBV19; 8 positions match TRBD1. The CDR3 runs to 14 residues. Unmatched junction bases numbered 7, after V lost 5 bases and J lost 4 bases. The V gene's germline CDR1 is LNHDA and CDR2 SQIVND (reference sequence). Written as DNA, the CDR3 is TGTGCCAGTAGTTTGTCACAGGGGGTGTACGAGCAGTACTTC. This sequence encodes CASSLSQGVYEQYF.

The rearrangement joins TRBV9 to TRBJ1-2, with a weak D call TRBD1 (6 bases). The CDR3 totals 14 residues. V shed 0 bases and J shed 4 bases, with 10 bases lying between them. Germline V gene lookup returns CDR1 SGDLS and CDR2 YYNGEE. This chain's CDR3 is CASSVAGQSYGYTF. As DNA, the CDR3 is TGTGCCAGCAGCGTAGCGGGACAATCCTATGGCTACACCTTC. Using reference TRBV9 and TRBJ1-2 for the parts outside the CDR3, the full variable domain is DSGVTQTPKHLITATGQRVTLRCSPRSGDLSVYWYQQSLDQGLQFLIQYYNGEERAKGNILERFSAQQFPDLHSELNLSSLELGDSALYFCASSVAGQSYGYTFGSGTRLTVV.

V usage is TRBV2 and J usage is TRBJ1-6, with D possibly being TRBD1 (5 bases). The CDR3 has 14 amino acids. Germline CDR1 SNHLY, CDR2 FYNNEI. V was pared by 8 bases and J by 0 bases, with 8 bases between. CDR3 region: CASGGGSYNSPLHF. In DNA form, the CDR3 reads TGTGCCAGCGGGGGAGGCTCCTATAATTCACCCCTCCACTTT.